The present entry profiles one TCR beta chain with its context. No antigen is known for it. The data stem from a study of PD-1 blockade in mismatch repair-deficient tumors. As for the study in general: Patients had 12 mismatch repair-deficient cancer types, all previously treated and progressing.

The data were produced by immunoSEQ multiplex PCR, yet TCRdb's version contains in-frame clones alone and is incomplete. In the table there are around 110,000 clones, roughly 80% of which are singletons. The germline gives CDR1 SEHNR, CDR2 FQNEAQ (reference sequence). V lost 0 bases and J lost 8, with 11 bases in between. The CDR3 is made up of 14 amino acids. Study observations and caveats: Tumor-resident clones, often absent from pretreatment blood, expanded after pembrolizumab and then contracted.

Every patient had mismatch repair deficiency by PCR or immunohistochemistry. TCR sequencing covered a few patients who responded to pembrolizumab. The TCR sequence derives from an adult with mismatch repair-deficient cancer. The V gene is TRBV7-9, the J gene TRBJ2-1, with D unresolved. This sample comprised peripheral blood, obtained about 60 weeks after starting pembrolizumab. The CDR3 nucleotides read TGTGCCAGCAGCTTAGCGAACCCGGCAGATGAGCAGTTCTTC. Translating it yields CASSLANPADEQFF.